This T cell receptor (beta chain) was obtained from a study of identical twins. A few counts support this clonotype. No antigen is known for it. Points from the study as a whole: Out-of-frame TCR alpha sharing in monozygotic twins exceeded recombination model predictions. Instead of following the same donors, the conclusions were based on cross-sectional statistical analysis.

Only healthy Caucasians were enrolled as donors. In germline, CDR1 is SGHVS, CDR2 FQNEAQ. V shed 3 bases and J shed 8 bases, with 7 bases lying between them. CDR3 length equals 12 residues. From the 5' RACE reads, TCRdb called clonotypes with MiXCR, one entry per CDR3 protein. The data hold 200,000 or so distinct CDR3 sequences, with less than 8% observed a single time. These data were also reused for a study on yellow fever vaccine responses in identical twins.

The clonotype comes from a woman in her late teens or twenties in good health. Sequencing was carried out using memory (CD45RO+) T cells sorted from blood. The V and J genes are TRBV7-8 and TRBJ2-2, with unresolved D. The CDR3 loop is CASSLKQGELFF. The CDR3 DNA reads as TGTGCCAGCAGCTTGAAACAGGGGGAGCTGTTTTTT.